Sequencing of this T cell receptor beta chain was carried out in a study of blood T cell repertoires in COVID-19 (dated by TCRdb to 2018 to 2020). About the investigation overall: Samples covering the acute and convalescent phases of COVID-19 were provided by collaborators in the United States, Italy and Spain. The prospective study material was composed of cDNA or gDNA derived from T cells, B-cell-depleted T cells, or PBMCs. The dataset comprised deeply sampled blood TCRbeta repertoires from subjects exposed to, actively infected with, or recovered from COVID-19. The repertoires were released in a freely available public database meant as a resource for research on the immune response to SARS-CoV-2. The samples were drawn from two sources: the first 160 participants of the ongoing ImmuneRACE study, and fewer than 1,500 subjects contributed by 6 global collaborators. Nearly every sample came with metadata listing a de-identified subject ID, COVID-19 status, age in years and sex. Where HLA class I and class II types were available, the types were taken from metadata supplied by the sample provider, not from assay-based typing.

What the authors observed across the whole study: Clinical and demographic metadata were provided uncurated, with the amount varying by source and participant.

TCRbeta CDR3 regions were amplified from genomic DNA using the immunoSEQ Assay, a bias-controlled multiplex PCR. In the authors' own workflow: The number of nucleated cells in each sample was estimated by amplification of reference gene primers within the assay. Sequence reads were collapsed and filtered to measure the absolute abundance of every unique TCRbeta CDR3 rearrangement. Productive Simpson clonality was computed per sample as the square root of Simpson's diversity index over productive rearrangements. TCRdb re-hosts the immuneACCESS table, in-frame sequences only. Its copies lack some clones; in the studies checked, an unresolved V gene accounts for under half of them, and the cause for the rest is not known. The V and J calls and clone size were taken over from that table, and D and trimming were inferred from the DNA. The sample table shows approximately 250,000 clones, and about 89% are seen once. The top ten constitute around 8.8% of the sample.

Per the germline V gene, SGHDT is the CDR1 and YYEEEE is the CDR2. V and J are truncated by 0 bases and 5 bases respectively, leaving an intervening sequence of 10 bases. The CDR3, cysteine through phenylalanine, is 14 amino acids long. The retained sequence is limited to the CDR3, 42 bases, with the frame set at the first base. This clone was picked up one time. Its cognate antigen has yet to be identified. No base quality values were provided; no much bigger clone lies one nucleotide off. Each collaborating institution followed its own protocols to collect whole blood in K2EDTA tubes. For TCRbeta analysis, collaborator samples were shipped as frozen whole blood, as isolated PBMCs, or as DNA extracted from either sample type.

Sequencing was performed on peripheral blood. This sequence originates from a middle-aged man with active or convalescent COVID-19. This receptor chain uses TRBV5-6 and TRBJ2-3, with an unclear D gene assignment. The CDR3 region has the sequence CASSLVSSRDTQYF. The bases are TGTGCCAGCAGCTTGGTTTCTAGTCGAGATACGCAGTATTTT. Extended through the reference TRBV5-6 and TRBJ2-3 proteins, this CDR3 yields the full variable domain: DAGVTQSPTHLIKTRGQQVTLRCSPKSGHDTVSWYQQALGQGPQFIFQYYEEEERQRGNFPDRFSGHQFPNYSSELNVNALLLGDSALYLCASSLVSSRDTQYFGPGTRLTVL.